These 29 T cell receptor beta chains share one sample of origin, sequenced in a study of blood T cells in healthy people across ages. A J-beta primer mix and a sample-barcoded 5' primer were used in a second PCR of about 6 to 12 cycles. TCRdb itself ran the 5' RACE reads through MiXCR, one entry per CDR3 protein. The data hold about 1.8 million distinct CDR3 sequences, with roughly 49% observed a single time. Sequences were obtained from blood. These receptors were obtained from a woman aged 40 to 49 in good health.

This sequence joins TRBV12-3 or TRBV12-4 and TRBJ2-3; tentatively, D is TRBD2 (6 bases). V lost 5 bases, J lost 2 bases, and 14 bases lay in between. This CDR3 contains 15 residues. The CDR3 spells CASSASGGLTDTQYF. CDR3 bases: TGTGCCAGCAGTGCATCCGGGGGACTCACAGATACGCAGTATTTT.

This chain uses TRBV20-1 with TRBJ2-1, with 13 nucleotides matching TRBD2. Germline assignment: CDR1 DFQATT and CDR2 SNEGSKA (reference sequence). V lost 8 bases to trimming and J lost 8 bases; unmatched junction nucleotides: 9. The CDR3 is 14 residues long. As DNA, the CDR3 is TGCAGTACAGAAACTAGCGGGAGGGCCTATGAGCAGTTCTTC. It is translated as CSTETSGRAYEQFF.

The chain links TRBV6-1 to TRBJ1-6, with 10 bases fitting TRBD1. V was clipped by 5 bases and J by 5 bases; unmatched bases: 9. The CDR3 sequence is 17 residues long. Germline assignment: CDR1 MNHNS and CDR2 SASEGT. The CDR3 DNA is TGTGCCAGCAGTAGAAGACAGGGGGCTGAAAATAATTCACCCCTCCACTTT. Its translation is CASSRRQGAENNSPLHF.

This rearrangement joins TRBV18 to TRBJ1-2; the D is unclear. With 2 bases removed from V and 5 bases from J, the gap between germline ends came to 9 bases. CDR3 length: 13 residues. From germline, CDR1 is KGHSH and CDR2 LQKENI. As DNA, the CDR3 is TGTGCCAGCTCACCATACAGCGAGTATGGCTACACCTTC. This sequence encodes CASSPYSEYGYTF.

The chain is built from TRBV6-6 and TRBJ2-3; no clear D. This CDR3 contains 12 residues. V dropped 7 bases and J dropped 5 bases, with 10 bases sitting between them. Germline CDR1 and CDR2: MNHNY and SVGAGI (reference sequence). Written as DNA, the CDR3 is TGTGCCAGCAACTTTTATGGAGATACGCAGTATTTT. This translates into CASNFYGDTQYF.

This chain connects TRBV7-2 to TRBJ2-1, with D tentatively TRBD2 (6 bases). The CDR3 is made up of 15 amino acids. The germline V gene encodes CDR1 SGHTA and CDR2 FQGNSA. V was shortened by 1 base and J by 7 bases, with 14 bases between the two germline ends. The CDR3 loop reads CASSLGRRLGNEQFF. Here the CDR3 DNA reads TGTGCCAGCAGCTTAGGCAGGAGACTAGGAAATGAGCAGTTCTTC.

This clonotype was recorded a few times. The gene calls are TRBV7-2 and TRBJ1-4, with D perhaps matching TRBD1 (5 bases). CDR1 and CDR2 (germline): SGHTA, FQGNSA. CDR3 length equals 15 residues. Trimming pared 5 bases from V and 8 bases from J, leaving 18 bases between. This CDR3 is CASSKGGGDGEKLFF. The CDR3 DNA is TGTGCCAGCAGCAAAGGTGGGGGGGATGGCGAAAAACTGTTTTTT.

In this sample, this clonotype turned up a few times. The gene calls are TRBV29-1 and TRBJ2-3, with 7 bases fitting TRBD2. The CDR3 has 14 residues. Germline loops: CDR1 SQVTM, CDR2 ANQGSEA. J gave up 1 base and V 8 bases, and 9 bases lay outside the gene matches. The CDR3 region is CSQKAGEGTDTQYF. The CDR3 DNA follows: TGCAGCCAAAAGGCGGGGGAGGGCACAGATACGCAGTATTTT.

This clonotype was seen a handful of times. J is TRBJ2-5 and V is TRBV4-2; D gene ambiguous. This CDR3 has 15 amino acids. Germline CDR1 is LGHNA and CDR2 is YNFKEQ. Trimming shortened V by 0 bases and J by 1 base, and 9 bases separated the two germline ends. In nucleotides, the CDR3 is TGTGCCAGCAGCCAAGATAGTGGCTCCCAAGAGACCCAGTACTTC. Its protein is CASSQDSGSQETQYF.

This clonotype came up a few times. The chain is built from TRBV20-1 and TRBJ1-2; no clear D gene. This CDR3 contains 13 residues. The germline V gene encodes CDR1 DFQATT and CDR2 SNEGSKA (reference sequence). V was cut by 3 bases and J by 9 bases, with 17 bases left in between. CDR3 protein: CSARRKTEMSYTF. The CDR3 DNA follows: TGCAGTGCTAGGAGGAAAACAGAGATGAGCTACACCTTC.

Remarks on this clonotype: Likely a read error: the CDR3 ends without its conserved phenylalanine or tryptophan. The rearrangement joins TRBV20-1 to TRBJ2-4; D unclear. The germline CDR1 and CDR2 sequences are DFQATT and SNEGSKA (reference sequence). The CDR3 is 14 residues long. Trimming removed 6 bases at V and 2 bases at J, with 14 bases between. The CDR3 protein is CSAAPWLTKNIQYS. The CDR3 DNA is TGCAGTGCCGCTCCCTGGTTAACCAAAAACATTCAGTACTCC.

The chain employs TRBV5-1 and TRBJ2-3; D is uncertain. The V end lost 0 bases, the J end lost 2 bases, and 7 bases lay between the germline ends. There are 14 residues in the CDR3. Germline V lookup: CDR1 SGHRS, CDR2 YFSETQ. CDR3 residues: CASSLGAHTDTQYF. The DNA of the CDR3 is TGCGCCAGCAGCTTGGGGGCTCACACAGATACGCAGTATTTT. The full variable domain, completed using reference TRBV5-1 and TRBJ2-3, is KAGVTQTPRYLIKTRGQQVTLSCSPISGHRSVSWYQQTPGQGLQFLFEYFSETQRNKGNFPGRFSGRQFSNSRSEMNVSTLELGDSALYLCASSLGAHTDTQYFGPGTRLTVL.

The table lists this clonotype with a few counts. CDR3 DNA sequence: TGCAGCCGCCCGATGGCGGGGAGCTACAATGAGCAGTTCTTC. Translating it yields CSRPMAGSYNEQFF. The V and J genes are TRBV20-1 and TRBJ2-1; possible D gene TRBD2, 6 bases. The CDR3 spans 14 residues. The V gene's germline CDR1 is DFQATT and CDR2 SNEGSKA (reference sequence).

V and J are TRBV20-1 and TRBJ2-1; 8 nucleotides match TRBD2. V lost 4 bases to trimming and J lost 7 bases; unmatched junction nucleotides: 9. Per germline, CDR1 DFQATT and CDR2 SNEGSKA (reference sequence). The CDR3 is made up of 14 amino acids. CDR3 protein: CSATAGGRGNEQFF. DNA of the CDR3: TGCAGTGCTACCGCGGGGGGCCGAGGGAATGAGCAGTTCTTC.

The rearrangement links TRBV20-1 to TRBJ2-3; D gene unclear. The V gene lost 0 bases and the J gene lost 2 bases, with 15 bases spanning the gap. The CDR3 spans 16 residues. The germline CDR1 and CDR2 sequences are DFQATT and SNEGSKA (reference sequence). The CDR3 is CSARDPPPTNTDTQYF. CDR3 DNA sequence: TGCAGTGCTAGAGATCCGCCCCCTACCAACACAGATACGCAGTATTTT.

This clonotype was recorded a few times. The chain joins TRBV29-1 to TRBJ1-4; D is perhaps TRBD1 (6 bases). The CDR3 contains 12 residues. The V and J ends lost 5 bases and 10 bases respectively, with 14 bases between them. Germline V gene data show CDR1 as SQVTM and CDR2 as ANQGSEA. The DNA of the CDR3 is TGCAGCGTTCCTGACAGGCTTGGAAAACTGTTTTTT. Translated, it gives CSVPDRLGKLFF. The full variable domain, its missing parts supplied by reference TRBV29-1 and TRBJ1-4, is SAVISQKPSRDICQRGTSLTIQCQVDSQVTMMFWYRQQPGQSLTLIATANQGSEATYESGFVIDKFPISRPNLTFSTLTVSNMSPEDSSIYLCSVPDRLGKLFFGSGTQLSVL.

The chain carries TRBV6-2 or TRBV6-3 and TRBJ2-3; no clear D gene. The CDR3 length is 15 residues. The germline V and J ends were trimmed by 5 bases and 4 bases, with 16 bases remaining between them. CDR1 and CDR2 from the germline V gene are MNHEY and SVGEGT. The CDR3 loop reads CASSIALRRPDTQYF. The CDR3 nucleotides are TGTGCCAGCAGTATTGCGCTGAGGCGGCCAGATACGCAGTATTTT.

This clonotype was detected a few times. The chain recombines TRBV7-2 with TRBJ1-2; no clear D. Germline CDR1 reads SGHTA; CDR2 reads FQGNSA. The V gene lost 2 bases and the J gene lost 0 bases, with 7 bases spanning the gap. The CDR3 loop spans 14 amino acids. As DNA, the CDR3 is TGTGCCAGCAGCTTAATTGTGTCTAACTATGGCTACACCTTC. It specifies CASSLIVSNYGYTF.

The chain carries TRBV7-2 and TRBJ2-3, with D unresolved. CDR3 length: 15 amino acids. Germline-derived CDR1 and CDR2 are SGHTA and FQGNSA. Trimming cost V 5 bases and J 8 bases, with 20 bases left between them. The CDR3 DNA is TGTGCCAGCAGCGCCGTAGGTTGGGATTCTGGTACGCAGTATTTT. Protein product: CASSAVGWDSGTQYF.

This chain uses TRBV6-5 with TRBJ1-2; 8 nucleotides agree with TRBD1. The V and J ends lost 6 bases and 6 bases, in that order; junction bases with no gene match: 12. Germline V gene lookup returns CDR1 MNHEY and CDR2 SVGAGI. The CDR3 loop spans 15 amino acids. The CDR3 DNA reads as TGTGCCAGCAGAACTACCTGGACAGGGACCCATGGCTACACCTTC. Translating it yields CASRTTWTGTHGYTF.

This clonotype showed up just a few times. V and J are TRBV12-3 or TRBV12-4 and TRBJ2-5, with unresolved D. This CDR3 region has 15 residues. V was shortened by 2 bases and J by 5 bases, with 15 bases between the two germline ends. CDR3 loop: CASSLSPRVGETQYF. The CDR3 nucleotides are TGTGCCAGCAGTTTAAGTCCTAGAGTTGGGGAGACCCAGTACTTC.

As for this clonotype: Germline is not matched at one junction end, which may reflect a read error. The chain links TRBV6-1 to TRBJ2-1; 11 bases map to TRBD2. The CDR3 sequence is 19 residues long. The germline gives CDR1 MNHNS, CDR2 SASEGT. The CDR3 region is CASKGAGTSGRSSYNGQFF. DNA of the CDR3: TGTGCCAGCAAGGGAGCCGGGACTAGCGGTCGTAGCTCCTACAATGGGCAGTTCTTC.

This clonotype appeared once. J is TRBJ2-3 and V is TRBV10-3, with D possibly TRBD2 on 7 matching bases. Between the trimmed V and J ends, which lost 0 bases and 2 bases, there was a span of 18 bases. Germline V gene data show CDR1 as ENHRY and CDR2 as SYGVKD. The CDR3 consists of 18 residues. CDR3: CAISESPGAGEFTDTQYF. The CDR3, as DNA: TGTGCCATCAGTGAGTCCCCGGGGGCGGGGGAGTTCACAGATACGCAGTATTTT.

A few counts support this clonotype. The V and J genes are TRBV6-5 and TRBJ2-1; D is perhaps TRBD2 (7 bases). Trimming cost V 0 bases and J 7 bases, with 13 bases left between them. CDR3 length: 15 amino acids. Germline V gene data show CDR1 as MNHEY and CDR2 as SVGAGI. The CDR3 coding sequence is TGTGCCAGCAGTTACTCGGGGGGGCTAAAGAATGAGCAGTTCTTC. This encodes CASSYSGGLKNEQFF.

The chain links TRBV24-1 to TRBJ2-7; 8 bases are a match to TRBD1. The tail of the sequence fits TRBJ2-4 better, so the J call may be wrong. The CDR3 consists of 15 residues. CDR1 and CDR2 from the germline V gene are KGHDR and SFDVKD. Written as DNA, the CDR3 is TGTGCCACCAGCGAAACCGGGACAGGTCGAAACATTCAGTACTTC. Encoded protein: CATSETGTGRNIQYF.

The chain uses TRBV7-9 and TRBJ1-2; TRBD1 matches 8 bases. The CDR3 runs 16 residues. Germline trimming cut 3 bases from V and 4 bases from J; bases unmatched to any gene: 10. The V gene's germline CDR1 is SEHNR and CDR2 FQNEAQ (reference sequence). CDR3 loop: CASSLMGTGERYGYTF. For the CDR3, the DNA is TGTGCCAGCAGCTTGATGGGGACAGGCGAACGCTATGGCTACACCTTC.

This clonotype showed up just a few times. J is TRBJ2-1 and V is TRBV12-3 or TRBV12-4; 12 bases are a match to TRBD1. Trimming cost V 4 bases and J 7 bases; bases outside gene matches: 5. CDR3 length: 15 amino acids. The CDR3 protein is CASSSGTGGSNEQFF. CDR3 nucleotide sequence: TGTGCCAGCAGTTCCGGGACAGGGGGCTCTAATGAGCAGTTCTTC.

This chain links TRBV20-1 with TRBJ2-3; 7 bases match TRBD1. The CDR3 sequence is 13 residues long. Germline V gene sequence: CDR1 DFQATT, CDR2 SNEGSKA (reference sequence). Trimming cost V 3 bases and J 4 bases; bases outside gene matches: 4. The CDR3 here is CSARHTGADTQYF. The CDR3 region has the DNA TGCAGTGCTAGGCACACAGGGGCAGATACGCAGTATTTT.

This clonotype has ten or more counts. The genes are TRBV4-2 and TRBJ1-2; D might be TRBD1 (5 bases). V gave up 4 bases and J gave up 7 bases, with 16 bases separating them. Germline loops: CDR1 LGHNA, CDR2 YNFKEQ. This CDR3 is built from 14 residues. CDR3 protein: CASSPGEGLGGYTF. The CDR3 nucleotides are TGTGCCAGCAGCCCGGGGGAGGGGCTCGGTGGCTACACCTTC.